This paragraph reports one T cell receptor beta chain. Germline-derived CDR1 and CDR2 are SGHRS and YFSETQ. Trimming cost V 4 bases and J 2 bases, with 18 bases left between them. The CDR3 covers 16 residues. Participant-given clinical history determined each cohort assignment. The data are from a study of blood T cell repertoires in COVID-19. Looking at the study overall: Sample material is recorded as cDNA or gDNA derived from T cells, B-cell-depleted T cells, or PBMCs.

In the authors' workflow: Amplifying reference gene primers gave estimates of nucleated cell counts. Produced via immunoSEQ multiplex PCR; TCRdb's table is partial and in-frame only. V and J calls and clone size follow that table, whereas D and trimming were derived from the DNA. This sample has more than 350,000 clones, with approximately 91% found just once. This sequence was found in a woman aged 18-29 years who had been exposed to COVID-19. The V call is TRBV5-1, the J call TRBJ1-1; D gene uncertain. The sample taken for sequencing was PBMCs or T cells enriched from blood (not recorded which). The chain's CDR3 is CASSPEASGSNTEAFF. In DNA form, the CDR3 reads TGCGCCAGCAGCCCGGAGGCATCCGGAAGTAACACTGAAGCTTTCTTT.